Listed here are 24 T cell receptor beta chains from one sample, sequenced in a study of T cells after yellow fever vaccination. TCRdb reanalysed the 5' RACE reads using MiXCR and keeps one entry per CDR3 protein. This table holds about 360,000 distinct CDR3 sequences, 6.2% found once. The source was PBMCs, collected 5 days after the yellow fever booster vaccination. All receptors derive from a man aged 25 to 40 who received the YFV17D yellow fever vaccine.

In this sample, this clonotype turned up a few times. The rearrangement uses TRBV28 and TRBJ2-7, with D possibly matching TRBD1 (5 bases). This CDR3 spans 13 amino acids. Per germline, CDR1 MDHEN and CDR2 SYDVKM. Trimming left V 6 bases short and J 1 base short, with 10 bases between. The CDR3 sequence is CASRGASSYEQYF. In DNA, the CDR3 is TGTGCCAGCAGAGGGGCGTCATCCTACGAGCAGTACTTC.

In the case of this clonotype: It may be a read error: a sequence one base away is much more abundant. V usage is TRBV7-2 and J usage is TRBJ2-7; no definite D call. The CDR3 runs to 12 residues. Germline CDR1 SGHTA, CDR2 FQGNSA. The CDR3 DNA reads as TGTGCCAGCAGCTTGGTAGGGCACGAGAAGTACTTC. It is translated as CASSLVGHEKYF.

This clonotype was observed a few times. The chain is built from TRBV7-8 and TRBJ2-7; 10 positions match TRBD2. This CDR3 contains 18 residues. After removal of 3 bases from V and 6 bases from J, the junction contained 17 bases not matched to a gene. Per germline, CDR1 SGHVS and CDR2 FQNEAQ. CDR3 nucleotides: TGTGCCAGCAGCTTCCCCTTCCGAGCGGGAGGGCCCCTGGGCGAGCAGTACTTC. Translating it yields CASSFPFRAGGPLGEQYF.

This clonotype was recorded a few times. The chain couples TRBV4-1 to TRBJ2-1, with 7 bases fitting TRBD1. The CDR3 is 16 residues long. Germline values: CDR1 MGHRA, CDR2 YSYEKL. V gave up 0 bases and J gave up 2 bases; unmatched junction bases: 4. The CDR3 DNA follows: TGCGCCAGCAGCCAAGAAACAGGGGTTGCCTACAATGAGCAGTTCTTC. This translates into CASSQETGVAYNEQFF.

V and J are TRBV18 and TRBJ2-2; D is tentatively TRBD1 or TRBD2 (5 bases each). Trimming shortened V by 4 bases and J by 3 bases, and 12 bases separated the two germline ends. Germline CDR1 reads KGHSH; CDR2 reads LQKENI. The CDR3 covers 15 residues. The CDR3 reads CASSQPGRDTGELFF. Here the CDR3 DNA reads TGTGCCAGCTCACAACCGGGACGCGACACCGGGGAGCTGTTTTTT.

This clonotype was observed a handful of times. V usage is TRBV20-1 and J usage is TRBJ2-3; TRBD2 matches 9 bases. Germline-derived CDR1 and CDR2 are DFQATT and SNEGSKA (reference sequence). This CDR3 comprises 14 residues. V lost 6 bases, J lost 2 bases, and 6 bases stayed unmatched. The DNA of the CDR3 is TGCAGTGCCCCTAGCGGGGACGCCACAGATACGCAGTATTTT. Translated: CSAPSGDATDTQYF.

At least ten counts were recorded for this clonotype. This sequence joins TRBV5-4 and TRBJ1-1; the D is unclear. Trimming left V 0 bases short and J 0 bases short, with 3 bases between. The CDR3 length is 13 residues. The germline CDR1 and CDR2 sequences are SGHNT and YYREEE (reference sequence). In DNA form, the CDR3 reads TGTGCCAGCAGCTTGGATCTGAACACTGAAGCTTTCTTT. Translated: CASSLDLNTEAFF.

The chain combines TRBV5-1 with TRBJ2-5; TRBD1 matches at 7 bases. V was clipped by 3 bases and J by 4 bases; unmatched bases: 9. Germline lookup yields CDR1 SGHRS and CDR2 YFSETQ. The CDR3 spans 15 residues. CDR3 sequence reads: CASSYPTGSRETQYF. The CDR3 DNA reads TGCGCCAGCAGCTACCCGACAGGGAGTCGAGAGACCCAGTACTTC.

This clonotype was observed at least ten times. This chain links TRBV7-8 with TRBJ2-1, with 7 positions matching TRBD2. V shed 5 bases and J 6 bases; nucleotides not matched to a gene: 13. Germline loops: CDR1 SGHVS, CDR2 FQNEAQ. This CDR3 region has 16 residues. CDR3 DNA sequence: TGTGCCAGCAGCAGCCCCGTGCGGGGGAGGGGCAATGAGCAGTTCTTC. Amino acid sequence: CASSSPVRGRGNEQFF.

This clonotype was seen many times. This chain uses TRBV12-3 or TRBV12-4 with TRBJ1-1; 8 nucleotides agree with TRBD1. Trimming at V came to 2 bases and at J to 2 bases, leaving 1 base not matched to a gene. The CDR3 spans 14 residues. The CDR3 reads CASSLQGANTEAFF. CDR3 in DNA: TGTGCCAGCAGTTTACAGGGGGCAAACACTGAAGCTTTCTTT.

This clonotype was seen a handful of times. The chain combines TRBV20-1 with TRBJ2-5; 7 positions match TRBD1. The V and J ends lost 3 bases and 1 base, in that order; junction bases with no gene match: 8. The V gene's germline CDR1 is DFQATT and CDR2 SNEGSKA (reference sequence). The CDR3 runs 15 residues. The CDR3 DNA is TGCAGTGCTAGGGCCGGGACAGTCACCCAAGAGACCCAGTACTTC. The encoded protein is CSARAGTVTQETQYF.

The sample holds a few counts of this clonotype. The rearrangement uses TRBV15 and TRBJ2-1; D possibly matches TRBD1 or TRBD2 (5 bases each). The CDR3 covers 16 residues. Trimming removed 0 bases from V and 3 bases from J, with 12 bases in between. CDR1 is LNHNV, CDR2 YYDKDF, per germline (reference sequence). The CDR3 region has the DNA TGTGCCACCAGCAGAGATCTTGGGGGAAACTACAATGAGCAGTTCTTC. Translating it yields CATSRDLGGNYNEQFF.

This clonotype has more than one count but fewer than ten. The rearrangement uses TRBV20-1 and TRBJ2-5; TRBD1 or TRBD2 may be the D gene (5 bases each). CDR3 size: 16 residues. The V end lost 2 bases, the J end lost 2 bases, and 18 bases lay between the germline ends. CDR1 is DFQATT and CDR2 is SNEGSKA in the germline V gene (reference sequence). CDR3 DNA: TGCAGTGCTAGACAGCCGGGACGGTCGATACAAGAGACCCAGTACTTC. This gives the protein CSARQPGRSIQETQYF.

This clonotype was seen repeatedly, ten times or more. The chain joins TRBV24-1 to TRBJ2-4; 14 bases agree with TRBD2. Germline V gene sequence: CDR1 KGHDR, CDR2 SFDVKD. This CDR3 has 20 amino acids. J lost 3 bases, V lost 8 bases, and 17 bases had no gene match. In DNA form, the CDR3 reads TGTGCCACCACCGCGGGATCCGGGACTAGCGGGAGAGGAGGCAAAAACATTCAGTACTTC. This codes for CATTAGSGTSGRGGKNIQYF.

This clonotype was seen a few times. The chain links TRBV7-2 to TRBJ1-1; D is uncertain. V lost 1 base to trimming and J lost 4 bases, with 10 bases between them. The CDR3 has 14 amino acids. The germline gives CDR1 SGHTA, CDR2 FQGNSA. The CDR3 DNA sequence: TGTGCCAGCAGCTTAGTGCAAGGTGGCACTGAAGCTTTCTTT. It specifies CASSLVQGGTEAFF.

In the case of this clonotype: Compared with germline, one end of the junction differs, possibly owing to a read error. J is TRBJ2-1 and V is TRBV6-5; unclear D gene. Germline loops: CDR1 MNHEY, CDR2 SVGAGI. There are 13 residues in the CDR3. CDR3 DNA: TGTGCCAGCAGTTATGTGGGTTACAGTGAGCAGTTCTTC. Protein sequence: CASSYVGYSEQFF.

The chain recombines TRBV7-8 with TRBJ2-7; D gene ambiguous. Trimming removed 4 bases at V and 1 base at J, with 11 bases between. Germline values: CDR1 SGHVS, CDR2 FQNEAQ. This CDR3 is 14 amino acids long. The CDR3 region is CASSSRPISYEQYF. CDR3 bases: TGTGCCAGCAGCTCACGGCCTATATCCTACGAGCAGTACTTC.

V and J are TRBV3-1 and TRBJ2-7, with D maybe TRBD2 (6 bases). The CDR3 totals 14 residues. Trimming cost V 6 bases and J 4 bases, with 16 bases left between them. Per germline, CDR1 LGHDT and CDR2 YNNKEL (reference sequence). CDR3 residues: CASREGSLHYEQYF. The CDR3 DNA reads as TGTGCCAGCAGGGAGGGAAGCCTCCATTACGAGCAGTACTTC.

CDR3 amino acids: CASSRGDREQYF. The CDR3 DNA follows: TGTGCCAGCAGCCGCGGGGACCGCGAGCAGTACTTC. J is TRBJ2-7 and V is TRBV14; possible D gene TRBD2, 6 bases. Deletions cut 4 bases from V and 6 bases from J, with 10 bases between. The CDR3 is 12 amino acids. Germline V gene lookup returns CDR1 SGHDN and CDR2 FVKESK. The whole variable domain, remainder taken from reference TRBV14 and TRBJ2-7, is EAGVTQFPSHSVIEKGQTVTLRCDPISGHDNLYWYRRVMGKEIKFLLHFVKESKQDESGMPNNRFLAERTGGTYSTLKVQPAELEDSGVYFCASSRGDREQYFGPGTRLTVT.

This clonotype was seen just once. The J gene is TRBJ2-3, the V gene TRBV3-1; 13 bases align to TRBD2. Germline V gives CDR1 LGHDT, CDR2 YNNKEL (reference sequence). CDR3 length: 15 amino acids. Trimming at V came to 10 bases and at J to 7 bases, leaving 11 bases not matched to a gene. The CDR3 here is CATCRGTSGANTQYF. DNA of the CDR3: TGTGCCACCTGCCGGGGGACTAGCGGGGCGAATACGCAGTATTTT.

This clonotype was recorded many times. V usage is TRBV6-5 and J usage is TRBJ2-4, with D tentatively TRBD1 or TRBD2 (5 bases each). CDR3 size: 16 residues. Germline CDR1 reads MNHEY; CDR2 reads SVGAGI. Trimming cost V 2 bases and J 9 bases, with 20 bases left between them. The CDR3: CASSYLGTGPLIIQYF. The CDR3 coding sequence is TGTGCCAGCAGTTACCTAGGGACGGGACCCTTAATCATTCAGTACTTC.

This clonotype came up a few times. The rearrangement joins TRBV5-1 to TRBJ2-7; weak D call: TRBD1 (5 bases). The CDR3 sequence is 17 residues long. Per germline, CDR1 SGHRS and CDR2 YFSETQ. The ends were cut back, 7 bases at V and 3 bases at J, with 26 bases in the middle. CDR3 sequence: CASPNGDARVVDYEQYF. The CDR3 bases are TGCGCCAGCCCCAACGGCGACGCCAGGGTGGTGGACTACGAGCAGTACTTC.

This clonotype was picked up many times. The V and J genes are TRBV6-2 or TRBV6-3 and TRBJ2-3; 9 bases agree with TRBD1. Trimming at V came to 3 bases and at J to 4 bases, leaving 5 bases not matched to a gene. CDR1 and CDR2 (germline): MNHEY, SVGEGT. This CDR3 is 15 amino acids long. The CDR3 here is CASSYGTGNPDTQYF. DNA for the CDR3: TGTGCCAGCAGTTATGGGACAGGGAATCCAGATACGCAGTATTTT.

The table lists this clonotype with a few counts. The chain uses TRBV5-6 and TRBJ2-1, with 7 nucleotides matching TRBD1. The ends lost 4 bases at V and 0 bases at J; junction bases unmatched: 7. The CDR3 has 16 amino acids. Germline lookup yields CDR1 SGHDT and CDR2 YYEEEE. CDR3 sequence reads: CASSVTGVGSYNEQFF. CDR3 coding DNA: TGTGCCAGCAGCGTTACAGGGGTGGGCTCCTACAATGAGCAGTTCTTC.